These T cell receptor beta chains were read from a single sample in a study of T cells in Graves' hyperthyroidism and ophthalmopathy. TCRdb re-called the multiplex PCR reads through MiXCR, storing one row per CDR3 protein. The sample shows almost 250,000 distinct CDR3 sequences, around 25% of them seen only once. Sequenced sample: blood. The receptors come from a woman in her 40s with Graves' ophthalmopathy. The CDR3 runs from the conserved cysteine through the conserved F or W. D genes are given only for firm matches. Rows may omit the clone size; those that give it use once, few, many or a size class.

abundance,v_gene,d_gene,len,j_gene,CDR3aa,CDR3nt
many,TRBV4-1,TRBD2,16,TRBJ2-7,CASSQLLAGGLYEQYF,TGCGCCAGCAGCCAATTACTAGCGGGAGGCCTCTACGAGCAGTACTTC
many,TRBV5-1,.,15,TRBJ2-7,CASSLWDFPSCEQYF,TGCGCCAGCAGCTTGTGGGACTTTCCAAGCTGCGAGCAGTACTTC
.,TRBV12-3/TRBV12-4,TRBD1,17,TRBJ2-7,CASSLSFWGQGVVEQYF,TGTGCCAGCAGTTTGTCTTTTTGGGGACAGGGGGTTGTCGAGCAGTACTTC
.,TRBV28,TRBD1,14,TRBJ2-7,CASSLRGLSYEQYF,TGTGCCAGCAGTTTGAGGGGGCTCTCCTACGAGCAGTACTTC
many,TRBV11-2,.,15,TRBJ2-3,CASSLVAGGTDTQYF,TGTGCCAGCAGCTTGGTGGCAGGGGGCACAGATACGCAGTATTTT
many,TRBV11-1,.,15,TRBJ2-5,CASSSPGDFQETQYF,TGTGCCAGCAGCTCCCCGGGGGACTTCCAAGAGACCCAGTACTTC
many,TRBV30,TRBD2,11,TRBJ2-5,CAWSQREAQYF,TGTGCCTGGAGTCAGCGGGAGGCCCAGTACTTC
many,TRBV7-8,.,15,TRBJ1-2,CASSHRLRVLGGYTF,TGTGCCAGCAGCCACCGTCTCAGAGTTTTGGGTGGCTACACCTTC
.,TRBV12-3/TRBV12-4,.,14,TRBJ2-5,CASSTTMTGETQYF,TGTGCCAGCAGTACAACCATGACGGGGGAGACCCAGTACTTC
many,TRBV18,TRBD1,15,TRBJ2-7,CASSPPRGSTYEQYF,TGTGCCAGCTCACCACCCAGGGGGAGTACCTACGAGCAGTACTTC
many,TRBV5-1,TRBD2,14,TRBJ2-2,CASAGTSVIGELFF,TGCGCCAGCGCCGGGACTAGCGTAATCGGGGAGCTGTTTTTT
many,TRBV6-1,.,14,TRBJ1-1,CASSARAGPTEAFF,TGTGCCAGCAGTGCCCGGGCGGGACCCACTGAAGCTTTCTTT
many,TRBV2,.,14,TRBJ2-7,CASSELSDTYEQYF,TGTGCCAGCAGTGAACTTTCCGATACCTACGAGCAGTACTTC
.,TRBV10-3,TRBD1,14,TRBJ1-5,CAISGDSFNQPQHF,TGTGCCATCAGCGGGGACAGCTTTAATCAGCCCCAGCATTTT
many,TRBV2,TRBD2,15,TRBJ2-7,CASGAGTSATYEQYF,TGTGCCAGCGGAGCCGGGACTAGCGCAACCTACGAGCAGTACTTC
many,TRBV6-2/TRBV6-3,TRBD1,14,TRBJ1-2,CASSRGTGEFGYTF,TGTGCCAGCAGTCGGGGGACAGGGGAGTTTGGCTACACCTTC
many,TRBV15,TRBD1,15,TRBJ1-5,CATSGYRGRRQPQHF,TGTGCCACCAGCGGCTACAGGGGGCGGCGGCAGCCCCAGCATTTT
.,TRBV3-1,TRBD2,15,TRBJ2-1,CASSLLAGSYNEQFF,TGTGCCAGCAGCCTTCTAGCGGGATCCTACAATGAGCAGTTCTTC
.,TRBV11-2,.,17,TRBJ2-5,CASSLGPGLGGQEAQYF,TGTGCCAGCAGCTTAGGCCCTGGACTGGGTGGGCAAGAGGCCCAGTACTTC
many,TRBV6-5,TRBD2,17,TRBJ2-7,CASSYPVSGNRVYEQYF,TGTGCCAGCAGTTACCCCGTTAGCGGGAATAGGGTCTACGAGCAGTACTTC
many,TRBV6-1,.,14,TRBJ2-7,CASKTQDKSYEQYF,TGTGCCAGCAAAACTCAGGACAAGTCCTACGAGCAGTACTTC
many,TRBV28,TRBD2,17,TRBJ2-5,CASSIGLAGGPLETQYF,TGTGCCAGCAGTATAGGACTAGCGGGAGGGCCGCTTGAGACCCAGTACTTC
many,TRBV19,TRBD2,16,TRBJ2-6,CASSSLAGSGANVLTF,TGTGCCAGTAGTTCTTTAGCGGGCTCTGGGGCCAACGTCCTGACTTTC
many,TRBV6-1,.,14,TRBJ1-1,CASSEMDGNTEAFF,TGTGCCAGCAGTGAAATGGACGGGAACACTGAAGCTTTCTTT
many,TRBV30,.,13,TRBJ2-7,CAWSHGPTYEQYF,TGTGCCTGGAGTCACGGACCCACCTACGAGCAGTACTTC
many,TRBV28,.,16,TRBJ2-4,CASSAWDEGSKNIQYF,TGTGCCAGCAGCGCTTGGGACGAAGGGAGCAAAAACATTCAGTACTTC
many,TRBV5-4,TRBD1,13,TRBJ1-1,CASSLGQGDEAFF,TGTGCCAGCAGCTTGGGGCAGGGGGATGAAGCTTTCTTT
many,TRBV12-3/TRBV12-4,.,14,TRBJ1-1,CASSGEGGSTEAFF,TGTGCCAGCAGTGGGGAGGGGGGAAGCACTGAAGCTTTCTTT
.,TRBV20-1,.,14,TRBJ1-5,CSARGGFVSQPQHF,TGCAGTGCTAGAGGGGGGTTCGTGAGTCAGCCCCAGCATTTT
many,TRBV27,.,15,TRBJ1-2,CASSLSGTSPYGYTF,TGTGCCAGCAGTTTATCAGGGACCTCCCCTTATGGCTACACCTTC
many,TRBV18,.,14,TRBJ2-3,CASSPLLGTDTQYF,TGTGCCAGCTCACCACTTCTGGGGACAGATACGCAGTATTTT
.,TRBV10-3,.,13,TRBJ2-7,CASSFGPVGEQYF,TGTGCCAGCAGCTTCGGACCGGTCGGCGAGCAGTACTTC
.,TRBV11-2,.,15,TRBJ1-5,CASSLSVWSNQPQHF,TGTGCCAGCAGTCTCTCGGTTTGGAGCAATCAGCCCCAGCATTTT
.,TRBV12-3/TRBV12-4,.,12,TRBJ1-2,CASSLGQIGYTF,TGTGCCAGCAGTTTGGGCCAGATTGGCTACACCTTC
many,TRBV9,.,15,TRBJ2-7,CASSPSPGPNYEQYF,TGTGCCAGCAGCCCAAGCCCAGGACCAAATTACGAGCAGTACTTC
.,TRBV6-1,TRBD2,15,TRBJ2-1,CASSEGTSGSNEQFF,TGTGCCAGCAGTGAAGGGACTAGCGGGAGCAATGAGCAGTTCTTC
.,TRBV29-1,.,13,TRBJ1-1,CSVVQGGNTEAFF,TGCAGCGTTGTACAGGGTGGCAACACTGAAGCTTTCTTT
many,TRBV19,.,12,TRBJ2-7,CASSQTLYEQYF,TGTGCCAGTAGCCAGACTCTCTACGAGCAGTACTTC
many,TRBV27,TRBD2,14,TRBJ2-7,CASSLGGGPDEQYF,TGTGCCAGCAGTTTAGGGGGAGGGCCCGACGAGCAGTACTTC
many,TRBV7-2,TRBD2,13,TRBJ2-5,CASSSSGRETQYF,TGTGCCAGCAGCTCGAGCGGGAGGGAGACCCAGTACTTC
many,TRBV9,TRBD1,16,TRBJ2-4,CASSAGQGVGKNIQYF,TGTGCCAGCAGCGCCGGACAGGGTGTGGGCAAAAACATTCAGTACTTC
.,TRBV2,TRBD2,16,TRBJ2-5,CASSEALLGGRETQYF,TGTGCCAGCAGTGAAGCGCTTCTGGGCGGGAGGGAGACCCAGTACTTC
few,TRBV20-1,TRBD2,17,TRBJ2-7,CSALPGLAGPFSYEQYF,TGCAGTGCTCTCCCGGGACTAGCGGGGCCGTTCTCCTACGAGCAGTACTTC